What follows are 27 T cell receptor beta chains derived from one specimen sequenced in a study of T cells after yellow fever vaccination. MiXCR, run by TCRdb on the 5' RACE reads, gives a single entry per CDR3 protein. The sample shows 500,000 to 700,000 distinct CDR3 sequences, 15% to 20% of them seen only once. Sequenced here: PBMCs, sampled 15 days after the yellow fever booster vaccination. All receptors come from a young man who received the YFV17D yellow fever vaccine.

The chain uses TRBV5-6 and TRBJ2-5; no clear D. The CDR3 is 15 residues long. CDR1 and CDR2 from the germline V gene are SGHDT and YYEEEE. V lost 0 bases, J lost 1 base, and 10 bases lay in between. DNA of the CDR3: TGTGCCAGCAGCTTGGGTCTGGGGTTCCAAGAGACCCAGTACTTC. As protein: CASSLGLGFQETQYF.

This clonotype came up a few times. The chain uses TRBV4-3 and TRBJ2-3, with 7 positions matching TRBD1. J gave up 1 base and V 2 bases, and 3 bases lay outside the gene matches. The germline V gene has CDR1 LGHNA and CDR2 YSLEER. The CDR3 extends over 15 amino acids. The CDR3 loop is CASSQQQGGTDTQYF. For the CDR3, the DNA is TGCGCCAGCAGCCAACAGCAGGGGGGCACAGATACGCAGTATTTT.

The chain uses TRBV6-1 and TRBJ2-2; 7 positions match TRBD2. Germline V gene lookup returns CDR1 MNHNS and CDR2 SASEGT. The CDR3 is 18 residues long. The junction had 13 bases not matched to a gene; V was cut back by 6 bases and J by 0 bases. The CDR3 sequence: CASRHRAGEGTNTGELFF. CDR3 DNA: TGTGCCAGCAGGCATAGGGCTGGGGAGGGGACGAACACCGGGGAGCTGTTTTTT.

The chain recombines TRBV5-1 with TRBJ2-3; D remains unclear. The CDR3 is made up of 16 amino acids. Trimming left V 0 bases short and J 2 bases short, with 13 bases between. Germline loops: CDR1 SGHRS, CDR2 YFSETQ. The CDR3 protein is CASSLGTTHFTDTQYF. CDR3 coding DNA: TGCGCCAGCAGCTTGGGGACGACCCACTTCACAGATACGCAGTATTTT.

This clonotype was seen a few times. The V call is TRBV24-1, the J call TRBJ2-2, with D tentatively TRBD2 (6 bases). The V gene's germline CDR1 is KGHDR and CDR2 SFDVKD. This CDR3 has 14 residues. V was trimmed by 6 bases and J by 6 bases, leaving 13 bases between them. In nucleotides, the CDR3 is TGTGCCACCAGTTTAGGCAGGAGGGCCGGGGAGCTGTTTTTT. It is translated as CATSLGRRAGELFF.

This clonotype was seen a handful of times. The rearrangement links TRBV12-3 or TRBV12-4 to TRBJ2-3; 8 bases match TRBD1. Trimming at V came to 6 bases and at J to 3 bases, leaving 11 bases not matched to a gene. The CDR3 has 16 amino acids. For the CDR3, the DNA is TGTGCCAGCAGACCTTCGGACAGGGTCAGGACAGATACGCAGTATTTT. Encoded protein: CASRPSDRVRTDTQYF.

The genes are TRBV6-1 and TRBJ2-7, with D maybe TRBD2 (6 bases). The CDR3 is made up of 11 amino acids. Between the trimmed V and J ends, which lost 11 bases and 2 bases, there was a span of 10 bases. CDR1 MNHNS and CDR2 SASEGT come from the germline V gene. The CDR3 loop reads CAGGKTYEQYF. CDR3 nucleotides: TGTGCCGGCGGGAAAACCTACGAGCAGTACTTC.

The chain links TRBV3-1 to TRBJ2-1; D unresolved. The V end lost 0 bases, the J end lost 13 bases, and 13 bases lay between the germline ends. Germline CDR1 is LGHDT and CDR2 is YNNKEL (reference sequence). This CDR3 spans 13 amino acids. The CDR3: CASSQDERSGQFF. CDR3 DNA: TGTGCCAGCAGCCAAGATGAGAGATCTGGACAGTTCTTC.

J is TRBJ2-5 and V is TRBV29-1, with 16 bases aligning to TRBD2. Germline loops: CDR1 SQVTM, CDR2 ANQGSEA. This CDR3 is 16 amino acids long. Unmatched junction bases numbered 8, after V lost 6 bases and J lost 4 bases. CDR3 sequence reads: CSVAGLAGGPRETQYF. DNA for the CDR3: TGCAGCGTGGCGGGACTAGCGGGAGGGCCGAGAGAGACCCAGTACTTC.

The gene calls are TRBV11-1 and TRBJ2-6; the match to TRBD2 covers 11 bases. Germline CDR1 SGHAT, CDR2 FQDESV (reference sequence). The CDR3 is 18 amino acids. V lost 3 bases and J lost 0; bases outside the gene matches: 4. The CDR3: CASSLGLADYSGANVLTF. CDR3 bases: TGTGCCAGCAGCTTGGGACTAGCGGACTACTCTGGGGCCAACGTCCTGACTTTC.

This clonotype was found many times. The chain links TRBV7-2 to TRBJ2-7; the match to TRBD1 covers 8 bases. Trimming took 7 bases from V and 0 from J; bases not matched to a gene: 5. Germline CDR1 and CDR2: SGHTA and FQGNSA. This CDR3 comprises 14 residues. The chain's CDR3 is CASTRTGSSYEQYF. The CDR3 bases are TGTGCCAGCACCAGGACAGGGAGCTCCTACGAGCAGTACTTC.

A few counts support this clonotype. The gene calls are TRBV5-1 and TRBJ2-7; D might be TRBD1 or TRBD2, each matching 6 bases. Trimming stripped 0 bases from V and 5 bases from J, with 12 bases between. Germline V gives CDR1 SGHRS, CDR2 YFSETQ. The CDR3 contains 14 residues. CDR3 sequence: CASSLVGGSDEQYF. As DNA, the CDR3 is TGCGCCAGCAGCTTGGTAGGGGGGAGCGACGAGCAGTACTTC.

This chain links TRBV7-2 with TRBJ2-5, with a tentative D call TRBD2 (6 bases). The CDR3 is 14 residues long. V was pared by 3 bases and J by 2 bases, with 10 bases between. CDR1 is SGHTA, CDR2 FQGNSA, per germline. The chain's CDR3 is CASSLEGWQETQYF. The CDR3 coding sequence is TGTGCCAGCAGCTTGGAGGGATGGCAAGAGACCCAGTACTTC.

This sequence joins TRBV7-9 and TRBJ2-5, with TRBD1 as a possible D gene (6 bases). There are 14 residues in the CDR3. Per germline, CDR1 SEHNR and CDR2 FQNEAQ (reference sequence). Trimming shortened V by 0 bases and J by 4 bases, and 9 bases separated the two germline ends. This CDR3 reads CASSLAGAVETQYF. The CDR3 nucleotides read TGTGCCAGCAGCTTAGCGGGGGCTGTAGAGACCCAGTACTTC.

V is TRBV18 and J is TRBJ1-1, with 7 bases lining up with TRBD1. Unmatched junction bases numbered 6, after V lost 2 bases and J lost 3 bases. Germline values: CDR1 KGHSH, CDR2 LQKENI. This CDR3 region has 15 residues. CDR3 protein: CASSPEGAGDTEAFF. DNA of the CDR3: TGTGCCAGCTCACCAGAGGGGGCCGGCGACACTGAAGCTTTCTTT.

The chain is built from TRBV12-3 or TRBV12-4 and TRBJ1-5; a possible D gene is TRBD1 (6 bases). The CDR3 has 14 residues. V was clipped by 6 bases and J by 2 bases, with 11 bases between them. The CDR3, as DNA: TGTGCCAGCAGCCAGGGGAGGGGCAATCAGCCCCAGCATTTT. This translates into CASSQGRGNQPQHF.

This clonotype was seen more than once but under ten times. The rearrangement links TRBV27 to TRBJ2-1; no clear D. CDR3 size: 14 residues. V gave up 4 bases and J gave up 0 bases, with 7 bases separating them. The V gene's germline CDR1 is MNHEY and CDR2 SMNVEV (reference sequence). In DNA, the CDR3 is TGTGCCAGCAGTTACGGAGTCTCCTACAATGAGCAGTTCTTC. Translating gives CASSYGVSYNEQFF.

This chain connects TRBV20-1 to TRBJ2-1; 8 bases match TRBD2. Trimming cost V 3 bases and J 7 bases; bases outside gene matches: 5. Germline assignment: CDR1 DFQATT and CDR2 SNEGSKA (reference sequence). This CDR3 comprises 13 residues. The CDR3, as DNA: TGCAGTGCTAGGCATAGCGGGGTGAATGAGCAGTTCTTC. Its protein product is CSARHSGVNEQFF.

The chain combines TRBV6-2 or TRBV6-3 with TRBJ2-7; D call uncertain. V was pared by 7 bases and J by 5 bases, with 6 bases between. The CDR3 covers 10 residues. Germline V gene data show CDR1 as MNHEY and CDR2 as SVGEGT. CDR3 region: CASNENEQYF. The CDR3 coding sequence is TGTGCCAGCAATGAGAACGAGCAGTACTTC.

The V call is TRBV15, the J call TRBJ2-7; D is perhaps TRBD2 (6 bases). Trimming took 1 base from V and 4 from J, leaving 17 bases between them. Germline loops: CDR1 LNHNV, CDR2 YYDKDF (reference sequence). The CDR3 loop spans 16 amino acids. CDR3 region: CATSRVMTRARYEQYF. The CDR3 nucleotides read TGTGCCACCAGCAGAGTGATGACTAGAGCCCGTTACGAGCAGTACTTC.

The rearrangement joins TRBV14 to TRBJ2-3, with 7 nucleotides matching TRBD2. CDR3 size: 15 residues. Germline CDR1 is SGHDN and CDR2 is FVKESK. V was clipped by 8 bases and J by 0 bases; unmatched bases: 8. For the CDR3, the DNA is TGTGCCAGCCTTCCGAGGGGAGGGAGCACAGATACGCAGTATTTT. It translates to CASLPRGGSTDTQYF.

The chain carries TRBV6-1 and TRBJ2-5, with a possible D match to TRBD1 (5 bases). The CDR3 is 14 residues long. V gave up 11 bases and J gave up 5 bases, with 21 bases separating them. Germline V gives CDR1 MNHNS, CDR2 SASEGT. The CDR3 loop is CAAKGPQMRETQYF. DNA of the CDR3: TGTGCCGCGAAGGGGCCCCAGATGCGTGAGACCCAGTACTTC.

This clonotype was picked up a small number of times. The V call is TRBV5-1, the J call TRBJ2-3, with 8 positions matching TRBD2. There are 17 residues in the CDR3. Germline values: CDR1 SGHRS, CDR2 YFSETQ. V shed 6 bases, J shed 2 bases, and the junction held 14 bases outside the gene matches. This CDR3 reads CASNPRGSGGPTDTQYF. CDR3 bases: TGCGCCAGCAACCCTCGGGGGAGCGGGGGCCCCACAGATACGCAGTATTTT.

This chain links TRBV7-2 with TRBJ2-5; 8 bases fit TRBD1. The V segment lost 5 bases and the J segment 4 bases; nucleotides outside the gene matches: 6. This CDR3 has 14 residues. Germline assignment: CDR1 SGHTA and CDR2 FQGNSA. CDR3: CASSPNRGVETQYF. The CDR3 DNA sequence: TGTGCCAGCAGCCCGAACAGGGGGGTAGAGACCCAGTACTTC.

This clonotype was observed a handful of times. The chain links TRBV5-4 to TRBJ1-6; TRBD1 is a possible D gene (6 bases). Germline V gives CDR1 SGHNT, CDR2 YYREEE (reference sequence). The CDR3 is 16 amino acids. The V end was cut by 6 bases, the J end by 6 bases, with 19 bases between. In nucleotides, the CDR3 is TGTGCCAGCACCTATAGGGCAGGGGCTGGTAATTCACCCCTCCACTTT. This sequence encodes CASTYRAGAGNSPLHF.

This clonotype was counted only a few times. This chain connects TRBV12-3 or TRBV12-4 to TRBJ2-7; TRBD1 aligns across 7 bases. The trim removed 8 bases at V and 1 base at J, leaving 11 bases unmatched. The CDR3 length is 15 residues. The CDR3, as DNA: TGTGCCAGCCCTTCTTTAGGGACAGCTTCCTACGAGCAGTACTTC. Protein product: CASPSLGTASYEQYF.

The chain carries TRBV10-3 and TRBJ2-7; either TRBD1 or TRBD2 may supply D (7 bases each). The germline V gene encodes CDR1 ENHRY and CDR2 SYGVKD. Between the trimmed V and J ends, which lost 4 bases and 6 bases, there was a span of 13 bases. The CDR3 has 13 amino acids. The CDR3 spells CAISVDREGEQYF. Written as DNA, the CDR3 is TGTGCCATCAGTGTCGACAGGGAGGGCGAGCAGTACTTC.